The 21 T cell receptor beta chains below were found in one sample sequenced in a study of blood T cell repertoires in COVID-19. Sequenced by immunoSEQ multiplex PCR; TCRdb stores in-frame clones only, minus some. The sample holds approximately 280,000 clones, approximately 91% seen once. Sample: peripheral blood. These receptors all stem from a man aged 50-60 years with acute or convalescent COVID-19.

This chain uses TRBV5-4 with TRBJ2-3; tentative D call: TRBD1 (5 bases). V gave up 4 bases and J gave up 3 bases, with 12 bases separating them. The CDR3 length is 14 residues. Germline CDR1 and CDR2: SGHNT and YYREEE (reference sequence). In DNA, the CDR3 is TGTGCCAGCAGCCGCGGTAGGGGAACAGATACGCAGTATTTT. Its protein product is CASSRGRGTDTQYF.

This clone was observed a single time. The chain uses TRBV4-1 and TRBJ2-3, with a tentative D call TRBD2 (6 bases). The germline V gene encodes CDR1 MGHRA and CDR2 YSYEKL. The CDR3 has 16 residues. V lost 4 bases and J 2 bases, leaving 16 bases between the germline ends. The CDR3 nucleotides are TGCGCCAGCAGCCCCCAGCGGGCTCTCACCACAGATACGCAGTATTTT. Translated, it gives CASSPQRALTTDTQYF.

This clone was observed a single time. V gene TRBV5-1 combines with J gene TRBJ1-6, with 10 bases that match TRBD1. The CDR3 sequence is 15 residues long. V lost 0 bases, J lost 7 bases, and 1 base stayed unmatched. CDR1 and CDR2 from the germline V gene are SGHRS and YFSETQ. Written as DNA, the CDR3 is TGCGCCAGCAGCTTGGGGGGACAGGGGAATTCACCCCTCCACTTT. Translated: CASSLGGQGNSPLHF.

This clone appeared once. The chain joins TRBV20-1 to TRBJ1-1; D gene unclear. Germline CDR1 DFQATT, CDR2 SNEGSKA (reference sequence). The CDR3 totals 10 residues. The V end was cut by 5 bases, the J end by 6 bases, with 7 bases between. CDR3 DNA: TGCAGTGCTTGGAGGGCTGAAGCTTTCTTT. Encoded protein: CSAWRAEAFF.

The chain carries TRBV25-1 and TRBJ1-4; a weak D match, TRBD1 (6 bases). Trimming took off 2 bases at V and 4 bases at J, with 11 bases between the two ends. There are 15 residues in the CDR3. The germline V gene encodes CDR1 MGHDK and CDR2 SYGVNS. The CDR3 sequence: CASSELRGHNEKLFF. In nucleotides, the CDR3 is TGTGCCAGCAGTGAACTACGGGGACATAATGAAAAACTGTTTTTT. Full variable domain (remainder filled in from reference TRBV25-1 and TRBJ1-4): EADIYQTPRYLVIGTGKKITLECSQTMGHDKMYWYQQDPGMELHLIHYSYGVNSTEKGDLSSESTVSRIRTEHFPLTLESARPSHTSQYLCASSELRGHNEKLFFGSGTQLSVL.

The chain carries TRBV27 and TRBJ2-7, with 9 bases lining up with TRBD2. CDR3 size: 15 residues. Germline loops: CDR1 MNHEY, CDR2 SMNVEV (reference sequence). J lost 3 bases, V lost 5 bases, and 8 bases had no gene match. For the CDR3, the DNA is TGTGCCAGCAGTACCACACTAGCGGGTCTCTACGAGCAGTACTTC. Protein: CASSTTLAGLYEQYF.

The CDR3 loop reads CASSEWSIPNEQFF. DNA of the CDR3: TGTGCCAGCAGTGAGTGGAGTATCCCAAATGAGCAGTTCTTC. This chain links TRBV6-1 with TRBJ2-1; D unclear. CDR3 length: 14 residues. Germline loops: CDR1 MNHNS, CDR2 SASEGT. V lost 3 bases, J lost 7 bases, and 13 bases lay in between.

This clone came up a few times. J is TRBJ2-1 and V is TRBV3-1 (or the pseudogene TRBV3-2), with D possibly TRBD2 on 5 matching bases. This CDR3 comprises 15 residues. Germline CDR1 and CDR2: LGHDT and YNNKEL (reference sequence). Trimming removed 0 bases from V and 6 bases from J, with 12 bases in between. The CDR3: CASSQDGNSGNEQFF. The CDR3 DNA sequence: TGTGCCAGCAGCCAAGATGGTAACAGCGGCAATGAGCAGTTCTTC.

The chain is built from TRBV15 and TRBJ2-7; 14 nucleotides line up with TRBD2. The CDR3 length is 15 residues. Per germline, CDR1 LNHNV and CDR2 YYDKDF (reference sequence). V was clipped by 4 bases and J by 4 bases; unmatched bases: 3. As DNA, the CDR3 is TGTGCCACCAGCAAGACTAGCGGGGGGGCTTACGAGCAGTACTTC. Its translation: CATSKTSGGAYEQYF. The full variable domain, its missing parts supplied by reference TRBV15 and TRBJ2-7, is DAMVIQNPRYQVTQFGKPVTLSCSQTLNHNVMYWYQQKSSQAPKLLFHYYDKDFNNEADTPDNFQSRRPNTSFCFLDIRSPGLGDTAMYLCATSKTSGGAYEQYFGPGTRLTVT.

The chain combines TRBV15 with TRBJ2-7; 11 bases are shared with TRBD1. CDR1 and CDR2 from the germline V gene are LNHNV and YYDKDF (reference sequence). The CDR3 loop spans 15 amino acids. The V gene end was trimmed by 2 bases and the J gene end by 5 bases; junction bases not matched to a gene: 5. The CDR3 here is CATSRTGQGAHEQYF. The DNA for the CDR3 is TGTGCCACCAGCAGAACCGGACAGGGGGCCCACGAGCAGTACTTC.

This clone was observed a handful of times. This chain connects TRBV15 to TRBJ1-6, with 8 bases identical to TRBD1. The CDR3 is 14 residues long. Losses at the gene ends were 6 bases for V and 14 bases for J; bases not matched to a gene: 12. Germline values: CDR1 LNHNV, CDR2 YYDKDF (reference sequence). The CDR3 spells CATRAGTGRGALHF. In nucleotides, the CDR3 is TGTGCCACCAGGGCCGGGACAGGCCGAGGGGCCCTCCACTTT.

The CDR3: CASSDSGRRNEAFF. The CDR3 DNA is TGTGCCAGCAGTGACTCTGGCAGGCGAAATGAAGCTTTCTTT. The rearrangement uses TRBV6-4 and TRBJ1-1; D is ambiguous. The CDR3 is made up of 14 amino acids. Germline V gene sequence: CDR1 MRHNA, CDR2 SNTAGT. Trimming took off 0 bases at V and 7 bases at J, with 12 bases between the two ends.

J is TRBJ2-7 and V is TRBV3-1 (or the pseudogene TRBV3-2); 8 bases fit TRBD1. The germline gives CDR1 LGHDT, CDR2 YNNKEL (reference sequence). The V segment lost 0 bases and the J segment 7 bases; nucleotides outside the gene matches: 8. CDR3 length: 15 residues. The CDR3 DNA sequence: TGTGCCAGCAGCCAAGAGCTGGCAGGGGGCTTTGAGCAGTACTTC. This codes for CASSQELAGGFEQYF.

The chain combines TRBV21-1 with TRBJ1-2. TRBV21-1 is given as a pseudogene. The CDR3 has 11 amino acids. CDR3 nucleotide sequence: TGTGCCAGGTGCGTCGGGGGTGGCTACACCTTC. It encodes CARCVGGGYTF.

Of note for this clone: Additional DNA sequences in this sample encode the identical CDR3. The chain carries TRBV9 and TRBJ1-2; D call uncertain. Germline CDR1 reads SGDLS; CDR2 reads YYNGEE. The length of the CDR3 is 13 residues. V was shortened by 4 bases and J by 4 bases, with 11 bases between the two germline ends. CDR3 residues: CASSPSGSYGYTF. CDR3 DNA sequence: TGTGCCAGCAGCCCTTCCGGGTCCTATGGCTACACCTTC.

This clone has a single count. V is TRBV5-1 and J is TRBJ1-2; 8 bases are shared with TRBD1. V gave up 2 bases and J gave up 8 bases; unmatched junction bases: 5. Germline V gene lookup returns CDR1 SGHRS and CDR2 YFSETQ. The CDR3 is 13 residues long. CDR3 sequence: CASSFQGAEGYTF. CDR3 coding DNA: TGCGCCAGCAGCTTCCAGGGGGCGGAGGGCTACACCTTC. The whole variable domain, remainder taken from reference TRBV5-1 and TRBJ1-2, is KAGVTQTPRYLIKTRGQQVTLSCSPISGHRSVSWYQQTPGQGLQFLFEYFSETQRNKGNFPGRFSGRQFSNSRSEMNVSTLELGDSALYLCASSFQGAEGYTFGSGTRLTVV.

This chain links TRBV6-5 with TRBJ1-1, with a possible D match to TRBD1 (5 bases). Between the trimmed V and J ends, which lost 7 bases and 6 bases, there was a span of 18 bases. This CDR3 spans 14 amino acids. Germline values: CDR1 MNHEY, CDR2 SVGAGI. The CDR3 region is CASTLQRGGPEAFF. The CDR3 bases are TGTGCCAGCACCCTACAGAGGGGAGGGCCTGAAGCTTTCTTT.

This clone was recorded once. The genes are TRBV13 and TRBJ2-1; a possible D gene is TRBD2 (7 bases). The CDR3 is made up of 15 amino acids. With 3 bases removed from V and 2 bases from J, the gap between germline ends came to 11 bases. Germline V gene sequence: CDR1 PRHDT, CDR2 FYEKMQ (reference sequence). CDR3 coding DNA: TGTGCCAGCAGCTTGGGAGGGGGTGCCTACAATGAGCAGTTCTTC. Protein: CASSLGGGAYNEQFF.

The chain uses TRBV7-3 and TRBJ2-1; TRBD1 agrees at 9 bases. With 3 bases clipped from V and 2 bases from J, the junction kept 5 bases outside the gene matches. CDR1 is SGHTA and CDR2 is FQGTGA in the germline V gene. This CDR3 has 16 residues. CDR3 sequence reads: CASSFRTGDTYNEQFF. The CDR3 nucleotides are TGTGCCAGCAGCTTCAGGACAGGGGATACCTACAATGAGCAGTTCTTC.

The V and J genes are TRBV6-4 and TRBJ2-2; maybe TRBD1 (6 bases). CDR1 is MRHNA, CDR2 SNTAGT, per germline. The CDR3 spans 15 residues. V was shortened by 6 bases and J by 3 bases, with 14 bases between the two germline ends. The CDR3 nucleotides are TGTGCCAGCAGGAAGGACAGCACCTACACCGGGGAGCTGTTTTTT. Amino acid sequence: CASRKDSTYTGELFF.

The chain is built from TRBV7-6 and TRBJ2-3; D is possibly TRBD1 (5 bases). V lost 3 bases and J lost 3, with 13 bases in between. Germline V gene lookup returns CDR1 SGHVS and CDR2 FNYEAQ. The CDR3 is made up of 15 amino acids. The CDR3 loop reads CASSFPRQGTDTQYF. CDR3 in DNA: TGTGCCAGCAGCTTCCCCCGGCAGGGAACAGATACGCAGTATTTT.